The table lists the clone carrying this T cell receptor (beta chain) with a few counts. What it recognizes is unknown. This sample was included in a study of beta chain features in type 1 diabetes. In the study overall: The number of sorted cells examined across all samples was some 99,000,000.

The isolated RNA, all of it, was reverse transcribed, so expressed TCRB transcripts were what got sequenced. Some clones are missing from TCRdb's copy, which holds only in-frame ones; the method was immunoSEQ multiplex PCR. The data contain about 700,000 clones, about an eighth of them singletons. This CDR3 has 16 residues. Germline loops: CDR1 SGDLS, CDR2 YYNGEE. V dropped 0 bases and J dropped 1; count of bases not matched to a gene: 6. Study results and caveats: Fewer junction insertions and more nucleotide deletions appeared in type 1 diabetes patients. TCRB CDR3s were moderately but significantly shorter in Type 1 diabetes patients in all four CD4+ subsets.

V and J are TRBV9 and TRBJ1-1, with 7 nucleotides matching TRBD1. Sequencing input: naive CD4+ T cells from blood. The source of this sequence is a young man with type 1 diabetes. CDR3 sequence: CASSVAGQARNTEAFF. The CDR3 DNA sequence: TGTGCCAGCAGCGTAGCCGGACAGGCCCGGAACACTGAAGCTTTCTTT.